This T cell receptor (beta chain) comes out of a study of identical twins. TCRdb processed the 5' RACE reads anew with MiXCR; each CDR3 protein has one entry. This sample yields about 690,000 distinct CDR3 sequences, of which around 6% are seen a single time; 1.5% to 2% belongs to the top ten. CDR3 length: 17 amino acids. The germline V and J ends were trimmed by 2 bases and 4 bases, with 18 bases remaining between them. The germline gives CDR1 LGHNA, CDR2 YNFKEQ. This clonotype was detected only a few times. The sequence was obtained from a man between 18 and 29 years old in good health. Input material: naive T cells sorted from blood. V and J are TRBV4-2 and TRBJ2-4; possibly TRBD2 for D (6 bases). CDR3 amino acids: CASSQMWEENRKNIQYF. The DNA of the CDR3 is TGTGCCAGCAGCCAAATGTGGGAGGAAAACCGAAAAAACATTCAGTACTTC.